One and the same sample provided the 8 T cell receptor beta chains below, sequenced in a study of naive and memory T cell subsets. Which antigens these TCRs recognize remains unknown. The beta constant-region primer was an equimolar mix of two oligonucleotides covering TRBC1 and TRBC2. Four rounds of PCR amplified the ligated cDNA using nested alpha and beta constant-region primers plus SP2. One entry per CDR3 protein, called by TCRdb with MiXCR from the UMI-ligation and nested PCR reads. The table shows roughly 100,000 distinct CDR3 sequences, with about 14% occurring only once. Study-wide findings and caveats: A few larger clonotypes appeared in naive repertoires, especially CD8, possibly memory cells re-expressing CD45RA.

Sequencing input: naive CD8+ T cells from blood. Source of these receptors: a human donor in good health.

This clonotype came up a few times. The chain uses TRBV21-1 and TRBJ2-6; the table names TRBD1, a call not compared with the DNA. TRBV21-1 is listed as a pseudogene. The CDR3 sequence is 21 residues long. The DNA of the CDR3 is TGTGCCAGCAGCAGAGTTATGCAGGGACAGCCTTGCCGCTCTGGGGCCAACGTCCTGACTTTC. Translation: CASSRVMQGQPCRSGANVLTF.

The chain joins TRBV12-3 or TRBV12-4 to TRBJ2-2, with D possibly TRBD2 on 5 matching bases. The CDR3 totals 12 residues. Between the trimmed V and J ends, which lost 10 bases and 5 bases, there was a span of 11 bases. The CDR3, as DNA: TGTGCCAACTCTGAGGGAACCGGGGAGCTGTTTTTT. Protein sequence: CANSEGTGELFF.

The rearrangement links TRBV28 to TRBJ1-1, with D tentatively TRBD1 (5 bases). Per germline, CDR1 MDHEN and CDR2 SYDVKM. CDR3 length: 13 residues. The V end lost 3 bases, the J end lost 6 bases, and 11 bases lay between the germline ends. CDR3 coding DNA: TGTGCCAGCAGTTTTCGGGGGGGTTCTGAAGCTTTCTTT. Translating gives CASSFRGGSEAFF.

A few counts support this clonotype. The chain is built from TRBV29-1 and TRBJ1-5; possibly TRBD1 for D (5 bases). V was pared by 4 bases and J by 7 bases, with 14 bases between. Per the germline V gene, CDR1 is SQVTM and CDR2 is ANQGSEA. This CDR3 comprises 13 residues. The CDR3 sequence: CSVAPGSGQPQHF. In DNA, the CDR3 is TGCAGCGTTGCCCCAGGGTCCGGGCAGCCCCAGCATTTT.

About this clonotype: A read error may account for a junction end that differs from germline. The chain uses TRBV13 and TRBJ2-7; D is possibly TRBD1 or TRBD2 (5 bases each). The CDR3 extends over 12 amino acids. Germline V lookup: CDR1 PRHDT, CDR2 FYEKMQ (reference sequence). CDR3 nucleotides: TGTGCCAGCAGCTTAGGCCTCCGGGACCTGGACTTC. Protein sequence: CASSLGLRDLDF.

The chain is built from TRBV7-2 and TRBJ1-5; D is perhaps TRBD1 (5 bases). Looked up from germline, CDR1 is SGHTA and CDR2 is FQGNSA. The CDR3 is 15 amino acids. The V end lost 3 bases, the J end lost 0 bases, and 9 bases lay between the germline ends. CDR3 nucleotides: TGTGCCAGCAGCTTGACAGCAGGTAGCAATCAGCCCCAGCATTTT. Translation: CASSLTAGSNQPQHF.

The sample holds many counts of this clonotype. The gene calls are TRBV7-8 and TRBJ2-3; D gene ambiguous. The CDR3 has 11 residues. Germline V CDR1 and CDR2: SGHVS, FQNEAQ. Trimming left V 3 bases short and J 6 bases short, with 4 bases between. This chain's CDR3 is CASSFADTQYF. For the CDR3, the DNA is TGTGCCAGCAGCTTCGCCGATACGCAGTATTTT.

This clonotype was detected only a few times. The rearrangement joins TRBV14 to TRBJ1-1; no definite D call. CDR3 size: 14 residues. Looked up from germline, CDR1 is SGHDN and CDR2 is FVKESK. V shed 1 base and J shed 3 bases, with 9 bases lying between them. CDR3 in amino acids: CASSQGRGHTEAFF. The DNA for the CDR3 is TGTGCCAGCAGCCAAGGACGGGGTCACACTGAAGCTTTCTTT.